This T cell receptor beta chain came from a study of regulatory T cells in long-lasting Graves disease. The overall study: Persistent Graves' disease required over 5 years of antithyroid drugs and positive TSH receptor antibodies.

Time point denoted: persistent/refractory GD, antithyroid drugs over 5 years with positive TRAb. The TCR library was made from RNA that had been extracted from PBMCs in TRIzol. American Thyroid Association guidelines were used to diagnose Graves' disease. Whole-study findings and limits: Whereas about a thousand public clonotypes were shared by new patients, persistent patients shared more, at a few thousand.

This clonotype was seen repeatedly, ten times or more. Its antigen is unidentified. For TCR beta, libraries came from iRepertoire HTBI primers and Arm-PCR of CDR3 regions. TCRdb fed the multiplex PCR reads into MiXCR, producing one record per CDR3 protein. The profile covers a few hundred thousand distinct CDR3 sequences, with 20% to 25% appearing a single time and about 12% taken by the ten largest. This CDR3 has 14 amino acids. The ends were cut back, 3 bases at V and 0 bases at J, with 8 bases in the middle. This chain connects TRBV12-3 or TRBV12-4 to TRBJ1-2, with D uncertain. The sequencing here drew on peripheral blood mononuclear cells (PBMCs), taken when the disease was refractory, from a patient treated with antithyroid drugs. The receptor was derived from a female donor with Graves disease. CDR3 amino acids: CASSFRVSNYGYTF. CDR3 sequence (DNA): TGTGCCAGCAGTTTCCGGGTCTCTAACTATGGCTACACCTTC.